The 13 T cell receptor beta chains below were found in one sample sequenced in a study of T-cell memory formation after mild COVID-19. TCRdb itself ran the 5' RACE reads through MiXCR, one entry per CDR3 protein. The table shows tens of thousands of distinct CDR3 sequences, with approximately 15% occurring only once. The sequencing sample was made of PBMCs or a T cell subset sorted from them (not recorded which). The source of these receptors is an adult woman who had mild COVID-19 (a few samples of this study predate the infection). Cell type and time point are not known.

The chain carries TRBV6-6 and TRBJ2-7, with D perhaps TRBD2 (6 bases). V gave up 4 bases and J gave up 3 bases, with 13 bases separating them. The CDR3 length is 14 residues. Per germline, CDR1 MNHNY and CDR2 SVGAGI (reference sequence). The CDR3 spells CASSSEGRVYEQYF. Here the CDR3 DNA reads TGTGCCAGCAGTTCGGAGGGAAGGGTCTACGAGCAGTACTTC.

The chain has TRBV14 and TRBJ2-7; the match to TRBD2 covers 8 bases. The CDR3 is 16 amino acids. Germline CDR1 and CDR2: SGHDN and FVKESK. J gave up 2 bases and V 2 bases, and 8 bases lay outside the gene matches. CDR3 region: CASSQQRELRTYEQYF. The CDR3, as DNA: TGTGCCAGCAGCCAACAGCGGGAGCTAAGGACCTACGAGCAGTACTTC.

The table lists this clonotype with many counts. The genes are TRBV7-3 and TRBJ2-5; 10 positions agree with TRBD2. Germline CDR1 reads SGHTA; CDR2 reads FQGTGA. V shed 5 bases, J shed 2 bases, and the junction held 5 bases outside the gene matches. There are 15 residues in the CDR3. In nucleotides, the CDR3 is TGTGCCAGCAGCCCAGCGGGGGGGGTACAAGAGACCCAGTACTTC. Residues: CASSPAGGVQETQYF.

The chain joins TRBV29-1 to TRBJ2-7; 10 bases line up with TRBD1. This CDR3 comprises 14 residues. Germline V gene data show CDR1 as SQVTM and CDR2 as ANQGSEA. V lost 4 bases to trimming and J lost 3 bases; unmatched junction nucleotides: 6. The CDR3 nucleotides are TGCAGCGTTGTGGCGACAGGGGGCGGCTACGAGCAGTACTTC. It specifies CSVVATGGGYEQYF.

The chain has TRBV12-3 or TRBV12-4 and TRBJ1-1, with D hard to call. The V end was cut by 5 bases, the J end by 1 base, with 17 bases between. The CDR3 length is 16 residues. The CDR3 here is CASSPRRSGENTEAFF. The CDR3 nucleotides read TGTGCCAGCAGTCCCCGACGGAGTGGTGAGAACACTGAAGCTTTCTTT.

This clonotype was seen a handful of times. This chain connects TRBV4-1 to TRBJ2-1; perhaps TRBD2 as D (6 bases). This CDR3 region has 17 residues. Germline-derived CDR1 and CDR2 are MGHRA and YSYEKL. Trimming shortened V by 3 bases and J by 3 bases, and 18 bases separated the two germline ends. The CDR3 loop is CASSHYAAGGDYNEQFF. CDR3 sequence (DNA): TGCGCCAGCAGCCATTATGCCGCCGGGGGAGACTACAATGAGCAGTTCTTC.

J is TRBJ2-7 and V is TRBV7-9; D not resolved. Trimming shortened V by 10 bases and J by 4 bases, and 17 bases separated the two germline ends. This CDR3 is built from 13 residues. Germline assignment: CDR1 SEHNR and CDR2 FQNEAQ (reference sequence). CDR3 sequence: CAIMENGRYEQYF. The CDR3 DNA reads TGTGCCATCATGGAAAATGGGCGGTACGAGCAGTACTTC.

This clonotype was observed a few times. J is TRBJ1-1 and V is TRBV6-5; D remains unclear. The CDR3 is 14 residues long. The V end was cut by 4 bases, the J end by 1 base, with 10 bases between. The germline V gene has CDR1 MNHEY and CDR2 SVGAGI. The CDR3 loop is CASSSPSENTEAFF. The CDR3 DNA follows: TGTGCCAGCAGTTCCCCGTCTGAGAACACTGAAGCTTTCTTT.

This clonotype was detected a few times. CDR3 DNA sequence: TGTGCCAGCAGCTTAGGTCCCGGGCTCACCTACGAGCAGTACTTC. Amino acids: CASSLGPGLTYEQYF. The V call is TRBV7-9, the J call TRBJ2-7; no clear D gene. Per the germline V gene, CDR1 is SEHNR and CDR2 is FQNEAQ (reference sequence). Trimming removed 1 base at V and 2 bases at J, with 12 bases between. CDR3 size: 15 residues.

A few counts support this clonotype. The chain is built from TRBV20-1 and TRBJ2-7, with TRBD2 matching 8 bases. J gave up 1 base and V 8 bases, and 10 bases lay outside the gene matches. Per the germline V gene, CDR1 is DFQATT and CDR2 is SNEGSKA (reference sequence). The CDR3 has 14 residues. CDR3 sequence (DNA): TGCAGTTATCTCTTAGCGGGGAGTTCCTACGAGCAGTACTTC. This sequence encodes CSYLLAGSSYEQYF.

This clonotype appeared many times. V is TRBV6-4 and J is TRBJ2-2, with D hard to call. Looked up from germline, CDR1 is MRHNA and CDR2 is SNTAGT. This CDR3 spans 15 amino acids. V was clipped by 5 bases and J by 5 bases, with 15 bases between them. Here the CDR3 reads CASSPSASWTGELFF. DNA of the CDR3: TGTGCCAGCAGTCCCTCGGCCTCCTGGACCGGGGAGCTGTTTTTT.

The rearrangement links TRBV4-2 to TRBJ2-1; D may be TRBD1 (5 bases). Germline loops: CDR1 LGHNA, CDR2 YNFKEQ. V lost 1 base and J lost 7, with 5 bases in between. The CDR3 extends over 12 amino acids. The CDR3 here is CASSQAGNEQFF. Written as DNA, the CDR3 is TGTGCCAGCAGCCAAGCAGGGAATGAGCAGTTCTTC.

This chain uses TRBV7-9 with TRBJ2-2, with 11 bases lining up with TRBD2. Germline trimming cut 4 bases from V and 4 bases from J; bases unmatched to any gene: 14. In germline, CDR1 is SEHNR, CDR2 FQNEAQ (reference sequence). The CDR3 covers 19 residues. CDR3 DNA sequence: TGTGCCAGCAGCTCATTCTTAGCGGGAGGGCTTCGAGGCACCGGGGAGCTGTTTTTT. It is translated as CASSSFLAGGLRGTGELFF.